A single sample is the source of the 25 T cell receptor beta chains below, sequenced in a study of T cell clusters in autoimmune cytopenias. TRB rearrangements were amplified by touch-down multiplex PCR with mixed TRB-A/B primers. Each CDR3 protein gets one entry in TCRdb, which reprocessed the multiplex PCR reads and gives no DNA. Its table records roughly 3,900 distinct CDR3 sequences. About 37,500 genome equivalents of blood DNA were amplified for TRB. Sequencing was performed on peripheral blood. The receptors stem from a human donor with an autoimmune cytopenia or autoimmune hepatitis (not recorded which).

Considering frequency, this clonotype is medium-sized (0.01 to 0.1%). This chain joins TRBV12-3 or TRBV12-4 and TRBJ2-1; TCRdb's D gene call, TRBD2, goes unchecked for lack of DNA. The CDR3 has 16 residues. The CDR3 is CASSFRGSGRTNEQFF.

In terms of frequency, this clonotype is medium-sized (0.01 to 0.1%). The rearrangement links TRBV6-1 to TRBJ1-6; checking the TCRdb D call of TRBD1 is not possible without DNA. The CDR3 is made up of 15 amino acids. CDR1 is MNHNS and CDR2 is SASEGT in the germline V gene. CDR3: CASSDGSAGGSPLHF.

This clonotype is deemed medium-sized (0.01 to 0.1%) by its frequency. The chain carries TRBV27 and TRBJ1-5; there is no DNA to check the TCRdb D call of TRBD1. CDR1 and CDR2 (germline): MNHEY, SMNVEV (reference sequence). This CDR3 has 13 residues. CDR3 amino acids: CASRGQGYQPQHF.

This clonotype is deemed medium-sized by its frequency. V and J are TRBV19 and TRBJ1-1. Germline CDR1 and CDR2: LNHDA and SQIVND (reference sequence). CDR3 length: 15 residues. The CDR3 spells CASSIDSLMNTEAFF.

According to its frequency, this clonotype is medium-sized (0.01 to 0.1%). J is TRBJ2-7 and V is TRBV15; TCRdb outputs TRBD2, but without DNA this stays unchecked. This CDR3 comprises 17 residues. Germline loops: CDR1 LNHNV, CDR2 YYDKDF (reference sequence). CDR3: CATSRGSGSVSSYEQYF. Based on the CDR3 plus reference TRBV15 and TRBJ2-7, the full variable domain is DAMVIQNPRYQVTQFGKPVTLSCSQTLNHNVMYWYQQKSSQAPKLLFHYYDKDFNNEADTPDNFQSRRPNTSFCFLDIRSPGLGDTAMYLCATSRGSGSVSSYEQYFGPGTRLTVT.

This clonotype is called medium-sized based on its frequency. The rearrangement uses TRBV30 and TRBJ2-5. Germline V lookup: CDR1 GTSNPN, CDR2 SVGIG (reference sequence). This CDR3 has 12 residues. The CDR3 loop reads CAFRAVAQTQYF.

The CDR3 is CSARPTHEQFF. The J gene is TRBJ2-1, the V gene TRBV20-1. Per germline, CDR1 DFQATT and CDR2 SNEGSKA (reference sequence). The CDR3 extends over 11 amino acids.

This clonotype is identified as medium-sized from frequency. The chain couples TRBV19 to TRBJ2-4; TCRdb returns TRBD1, unconfirmable since there is no DNA. This CDR3 contains 12 residues. Germline V gives CDR1 LNHDA, CDR2 SQIVND (reference sequence). The CDR3 loop is CASIGQGDIQYF. Full variable domain (missing parts from reference TRBV19 and TRBJ2-4): DGGITQSPKYLFRKEGQNVTLSCEQNLNHDAMYWYRQDPGQGLRLIYYSQIVNDFQKGDIAEGYSVSREKKESFPLTVTSAQKNPTAFYLCASIGQGDIQYFGAGTRLSVL.

This clonotype ranks as medium-sized in terms of frequency. J is TRBJ1-2 and V is TRBV6-5; TCRdb returns TRBD1, unconfirmable since there is no DNA. The length of the CDR3 is 14 residues. Per germline, CDR1 MNHEY and CDR2 SVGAGI. The CDR3 reads CASSEQGGSGGYTF.

This clonotype is identified as medium-sized from frequency. This sequence joins TRBV6-2 or TRBV6-3 and TRBJ1-2; TCRdb designates TRBD1, a call that cannot be tested without DNA. The CDR3 length is 15 residues. Per germline, CDR1 MNHEY and CDR2 SVGEGT. The CDR3 reads CASRDLTQGDYGYTF.

This chain links TRBV27 with TRBJ1-1; TCRdb proposes TRBD1, but this gene call is untestable without DNA. The CDR3 extends over 15 amino acids. Germline V gives CDR1 MNHEY, CDR2 SMNVEV (reference sequence). CDR3 residues: CASSGGGAGDTEAFF.

This clonotype shows up as medium-sized by frequency. The chain recombines TRBV12-3 or TRBV12-4 with TRBJ1-4; TCRdb indicates TRBD1, and absent DNA this call remains unverified. The CDR3 contains 13 residues. The CDR3 spells CASSALLGEKLFF.

Considering frequency, this clonotype is medium-sized. The chain employs TRBV27 and TRBJ2-7; TCRdb lists TRBD2, though no DNA is available to test this call. Germline CDR1 MNHEY, CDR2 SMNVEV (reference sequence). CDR3 length: 14 amino acids. CDR3 loop: CASSPGGPAYEQYF.

The chain uses TRBV29-1 and TRBJ2-3; TCRdb proposes TRBD2, but this gene call is untestable without DNA. The CDR3 consists of 16 residues. The V gene's germline CDR1 is SQVTM and CDR2 ANQGSEA. The CDR3 sequence: CSVEPTSGGAEDTQYF.

Frequency places this clonotype as medium-sized. The rearrangement joins TRBV19 to TRBJ2-6; TCRdb's D gene call, TRBD1, goes unchecked for lack of DNA. The CDR3 extends over 17 amino acids. CDR1 and CDR2 (germline): LNHDA, SQIVND (reference sequence). This CDR3 is CASSSPGTTPGANVLTF.

Frequency places this clonotype as medium-sized. This sequence joins TRBV5-5 and TRBJ2-5; TCRdb returns TRBD1, unconfirmable since there is no DNA. Per the germline V gene, CDR1 is SGHKS and CDR2 is YYEKEE (reference sequence). The CDR3 contains 16 residues. Here the CDR3 reads CASSRRSETPGETQYF.

This clonotype ranks as medium-sized in terms of frequency. V is TRBV6-5 and J is TRBJ2-1. CDR1 and CDR2 from the germline V gene are MNHEY and SVGAGI. The CDR3 is 15 residues long. The CDR3 reads CASSERSGTYNEQFF.

In terms of frequency, this clonotype is medium-sized. V and J are TRBV12-3 or TRBV12-4 and TRBJ2-3. The CDR3 totals 15 residues. This CDR3 is CASSFGGSTTDTQYF.

This chain connects TRBV19 to TRBJ2-1; TCRdb returns TRBD2, unconfirmable since there is no DNA. CDR3 length equals 17 residues. From germline, CDR1 is LNHDA and CDR2 SQIVND (reference sequence). CDR3 residues: CASARGAGESSYNEQFF.

Considering frequency, this clonotype is medium-sized. The V and J genes are TRBV6-5 and TRBJ2-1; the TCRdb call, TRBD1, lacks DNA for checking. The CDR3 consists of 14 residues. Germline CDR1 is MNHEY and CDR2 is SVGAGI. CDR3 protein: CASSERPGADEQFF.

This clonotype is medium-sized by frequency. V gene TRBV15 combines with J gene TRBJ2-3; TCRdb names TRBD1, which stays unverified in the absence of DNA. CDR1 is LNHNV, CDR2 YYDKDF, per germline (reference sequence). The CDR3 length is 13 residues. This CDR3 reads CATHGGDTDTQYF.

This chain connects TRBV5-5 to TRBJ2-1; the TRBD1 assignment by TCRdb is unverifiable without DNA. The CDR3 length is 16 residues. Per the germline V gene, CDR1 is SGHKS and CDR2 is YYEKEE (reference sequence). CDR3 loop: CASSLDPGGSRNEQFF.

Considering frequency, this clonotype is medium-sized. The V call is TRBV6-5, the J call TRBJ2-1; absent DNA, TCRdb's TRBD2 call cannot be checked. Germline V gene sequence: CDR1 MNHEY, CDR2 SVGAGI. The CDR3 runs 15 residues. CDR3 protein: CASSHGTSGSSEQFF.

The chain is built from TRBV5-6 and TRBJ1-5. Germline lookup yields CDR1 SGHDT and CDR2 YYEEEE. This CDR3 contains 13 residues. CDR3 sequence reads: CASSLGLNQPQHF. Drawing the rest from reference TRBV5-6 and TRBJ1-5, the complete variable domain is DAGVTQSPTHLIKTRGQQVTLRCSPKSGHDTVSWYQQALGQGPQFIFQYYEEEERQRGNFPDRFSGHQFPNYSSELNVNALLLGDSALYLCASSLGLNQPQHFGDGTRLSIL.

This clonotype is medium-sized by frequency. This chain uses TRBV6-5 with TRBJ2-5; TCRdb proposes TRBD1, but this gene call is untestable without DNA. This CDR3 is built from 14 residues. Germline V CDR1 and CDR2: MNHEY, SVGAGI. The CDR3 sequence is CASSYAVGEETQYF.